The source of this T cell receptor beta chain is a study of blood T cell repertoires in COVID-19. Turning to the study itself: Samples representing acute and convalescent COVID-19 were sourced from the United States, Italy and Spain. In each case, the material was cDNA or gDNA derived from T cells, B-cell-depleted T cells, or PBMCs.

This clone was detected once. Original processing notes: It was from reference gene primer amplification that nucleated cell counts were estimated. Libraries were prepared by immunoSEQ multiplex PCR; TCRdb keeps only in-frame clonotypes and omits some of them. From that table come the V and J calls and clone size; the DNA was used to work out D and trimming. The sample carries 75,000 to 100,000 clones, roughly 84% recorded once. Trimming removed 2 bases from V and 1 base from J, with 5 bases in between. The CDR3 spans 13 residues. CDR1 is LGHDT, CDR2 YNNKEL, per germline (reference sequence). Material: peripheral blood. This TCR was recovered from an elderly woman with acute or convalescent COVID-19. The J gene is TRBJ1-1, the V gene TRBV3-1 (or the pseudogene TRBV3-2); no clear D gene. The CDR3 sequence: CASSQTENTEAFF. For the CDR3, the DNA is TGTGCCAGCAGCCAAACAGAGAACACTGAAGCTTTCTTT.